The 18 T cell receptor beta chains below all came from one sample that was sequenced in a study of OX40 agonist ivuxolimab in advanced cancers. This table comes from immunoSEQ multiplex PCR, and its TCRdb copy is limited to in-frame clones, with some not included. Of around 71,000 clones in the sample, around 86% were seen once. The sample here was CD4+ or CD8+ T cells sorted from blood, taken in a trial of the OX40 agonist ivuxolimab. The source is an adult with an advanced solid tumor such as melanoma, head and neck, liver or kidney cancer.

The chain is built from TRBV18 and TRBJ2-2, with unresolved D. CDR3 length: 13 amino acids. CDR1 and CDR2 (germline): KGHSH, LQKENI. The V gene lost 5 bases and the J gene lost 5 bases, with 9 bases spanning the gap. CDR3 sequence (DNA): TGTGCCAGCTCAACCGACGGTACCGGGGAGCTGTTTTTT. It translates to CASSTDGTGELFF.

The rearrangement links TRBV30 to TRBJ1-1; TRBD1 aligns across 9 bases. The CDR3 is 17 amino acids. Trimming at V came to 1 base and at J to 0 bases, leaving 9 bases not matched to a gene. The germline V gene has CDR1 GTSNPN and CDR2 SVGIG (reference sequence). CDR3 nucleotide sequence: TGTGCCTGGAGTGCCCGGACAGGGGCCTTCATGAACACTGAAGCTTTCTTT. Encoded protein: CAWSARTGAFMNTEAFF.

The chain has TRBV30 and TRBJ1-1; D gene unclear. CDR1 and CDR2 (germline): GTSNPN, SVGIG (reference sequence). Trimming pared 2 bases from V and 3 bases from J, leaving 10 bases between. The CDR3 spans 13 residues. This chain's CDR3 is CAWSLSPDTEAFF. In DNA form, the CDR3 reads TGTGCCTGGAGTTTGAGTCCGGACACTGAAGCTTTCTTT.

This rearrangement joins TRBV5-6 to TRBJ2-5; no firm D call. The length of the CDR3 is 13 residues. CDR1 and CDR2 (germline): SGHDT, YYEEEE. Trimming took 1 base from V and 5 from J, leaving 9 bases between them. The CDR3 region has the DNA TGTGCCAGCAGCTTGCTAGGCGGCGAGACCCAGTACTTC. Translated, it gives CASSLLGGETQYF.

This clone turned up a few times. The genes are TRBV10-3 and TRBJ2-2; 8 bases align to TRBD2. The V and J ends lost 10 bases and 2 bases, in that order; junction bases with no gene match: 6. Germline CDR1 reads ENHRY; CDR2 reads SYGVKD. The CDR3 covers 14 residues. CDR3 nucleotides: TGTGCCAGCAGGGCGGGAGGCAACACCGGGGAGCTGTTTTTT. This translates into CASRAGGNTGELFF.

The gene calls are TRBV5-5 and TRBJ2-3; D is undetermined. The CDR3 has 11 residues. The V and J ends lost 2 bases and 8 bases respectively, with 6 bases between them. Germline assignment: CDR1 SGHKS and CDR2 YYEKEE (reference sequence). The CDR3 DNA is TGTGCCAGCAGCTTCGGTGGTACGCAGTATTTT. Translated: CASSFGGTQYF.

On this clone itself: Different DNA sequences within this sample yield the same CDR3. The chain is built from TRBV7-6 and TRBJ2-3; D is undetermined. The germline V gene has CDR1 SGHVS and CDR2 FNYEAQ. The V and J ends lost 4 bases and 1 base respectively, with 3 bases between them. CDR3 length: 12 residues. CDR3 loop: CASSSRTDTQYF. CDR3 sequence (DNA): TGTGCCAGCAGCTCTCGCACAGATACGCAGTATTTT.

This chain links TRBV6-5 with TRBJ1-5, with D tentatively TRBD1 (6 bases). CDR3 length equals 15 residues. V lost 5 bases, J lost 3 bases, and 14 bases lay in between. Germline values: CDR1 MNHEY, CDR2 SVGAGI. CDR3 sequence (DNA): TGTGCCAGCAGTCGGACAGAGACTGACAATCAGCCCCAGCATTTT. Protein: CASSRTETDNQPQHF.

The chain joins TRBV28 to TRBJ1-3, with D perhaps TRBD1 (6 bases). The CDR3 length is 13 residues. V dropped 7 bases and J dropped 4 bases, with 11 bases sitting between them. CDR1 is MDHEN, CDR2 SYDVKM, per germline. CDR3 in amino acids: CASTGGAGNTIYF. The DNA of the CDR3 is TGTGCCAGCACCGGGGGCGCGGGAAACACCATATATTTT.

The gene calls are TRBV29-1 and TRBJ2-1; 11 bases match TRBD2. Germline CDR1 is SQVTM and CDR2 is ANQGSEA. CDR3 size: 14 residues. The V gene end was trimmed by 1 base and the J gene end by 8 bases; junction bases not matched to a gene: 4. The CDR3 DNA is TGCAGCGTTGAAGTAGCGGGAGGGCCCGATGAGCAGTTCTTC. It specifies CSVEVAGGPDEQFF.

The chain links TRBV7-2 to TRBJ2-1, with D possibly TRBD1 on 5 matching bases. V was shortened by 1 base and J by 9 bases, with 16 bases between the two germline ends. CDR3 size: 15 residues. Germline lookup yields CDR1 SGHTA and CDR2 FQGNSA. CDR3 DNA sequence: TGTGCCAGCAGCTTAGTAACAGGCCACGAAGGTGAGCAGTTCTTC. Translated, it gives CASSLVTGHEGEQFF.

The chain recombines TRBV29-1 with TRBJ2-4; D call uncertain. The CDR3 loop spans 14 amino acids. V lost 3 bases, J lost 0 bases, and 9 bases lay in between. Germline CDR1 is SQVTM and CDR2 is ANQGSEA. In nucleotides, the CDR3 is TGCAGCGTTGAGGGTGATGTAGCCAAAAACATTCAGTACTTC. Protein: CSVEGDVAKNIQYF.

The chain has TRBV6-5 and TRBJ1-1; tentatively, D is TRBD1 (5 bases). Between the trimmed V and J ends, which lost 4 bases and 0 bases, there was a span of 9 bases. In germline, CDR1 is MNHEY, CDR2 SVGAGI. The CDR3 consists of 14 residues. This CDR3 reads CASSSRGLNTEAFF. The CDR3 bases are TGTGCCAGCAGTTCACGGGGACTGAACACTGAAGCTTTCTTT.

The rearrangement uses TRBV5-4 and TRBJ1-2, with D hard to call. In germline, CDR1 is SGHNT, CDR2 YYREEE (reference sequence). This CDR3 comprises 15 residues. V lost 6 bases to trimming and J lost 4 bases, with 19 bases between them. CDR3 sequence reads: CASILIAGKTYGYTF. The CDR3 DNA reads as TGTGCCAGCATCCTGATCGCAGGAAAGACCTATGGCTACACCTTC.

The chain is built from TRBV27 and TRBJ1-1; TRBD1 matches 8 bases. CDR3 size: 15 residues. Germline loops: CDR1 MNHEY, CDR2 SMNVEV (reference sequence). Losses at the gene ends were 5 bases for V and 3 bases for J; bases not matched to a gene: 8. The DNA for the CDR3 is TGTGCCAGCAGTAGGACAGGGCTCCAAGACACTGAAGCTTTCTTT. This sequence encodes CASSRTGLQDTEAFF.

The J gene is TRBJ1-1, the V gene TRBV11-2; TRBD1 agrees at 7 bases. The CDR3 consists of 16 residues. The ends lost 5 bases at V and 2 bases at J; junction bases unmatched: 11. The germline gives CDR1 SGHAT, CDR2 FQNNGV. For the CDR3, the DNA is TGTGCCAGCAGCGTTTACAGGGGTGTGAAAAACACTGAAGCTTTCTTT. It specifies CASSVYRGVKNTEAFF.

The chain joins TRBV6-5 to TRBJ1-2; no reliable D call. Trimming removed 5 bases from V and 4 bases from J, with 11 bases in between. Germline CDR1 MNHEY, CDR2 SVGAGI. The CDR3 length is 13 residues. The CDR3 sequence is CASSAPVSYGYTF. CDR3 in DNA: TGTGCCAGCAGTGCCCCGGTATCCTATGGCTACACCTTC.

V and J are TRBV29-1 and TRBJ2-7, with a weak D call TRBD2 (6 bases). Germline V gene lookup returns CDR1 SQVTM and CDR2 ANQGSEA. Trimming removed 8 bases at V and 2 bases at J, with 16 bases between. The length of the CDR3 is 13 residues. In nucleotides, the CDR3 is TGCAGCTACGGGACTCCGCCAGCCTACGAGCAGTACTTC. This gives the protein CSYGTPPAYEQYF.